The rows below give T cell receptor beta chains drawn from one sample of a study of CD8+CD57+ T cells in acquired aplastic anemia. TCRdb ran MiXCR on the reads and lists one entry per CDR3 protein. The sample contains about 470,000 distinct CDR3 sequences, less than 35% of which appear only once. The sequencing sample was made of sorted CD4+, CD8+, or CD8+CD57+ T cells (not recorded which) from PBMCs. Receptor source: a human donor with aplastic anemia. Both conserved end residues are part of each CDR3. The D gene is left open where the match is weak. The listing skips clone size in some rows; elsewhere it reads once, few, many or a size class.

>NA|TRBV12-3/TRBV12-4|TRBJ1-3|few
TGTGCCAGCAGTTACAACGCGGGGATGGGAAACACCATATATTTT
CASSYNAGMGNTIYF
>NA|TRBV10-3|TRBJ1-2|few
TGTGCCATCAGCGCCAGTTATGACGCAAACTATGGCTACACCTTC
CAISASYDANYGYTF
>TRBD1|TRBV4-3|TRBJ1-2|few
TGCGCCAGCAGCCAACCAGGACAGGGGAAGGGCTACACCTTC
CASSQPGQGKGYTF
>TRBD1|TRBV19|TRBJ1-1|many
TGTGCCAGTAGTACGAATCTACAGGGGGTGTCTGAAGCTTTCTTT
CASSTNLQGVSEAFF
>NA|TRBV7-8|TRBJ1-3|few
TGTGCCAGCAGCCCTCCGGCGGGGTCTGGAAACACCATATATTTT
CASSPPAGSGNTIYF
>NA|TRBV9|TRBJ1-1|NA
TGTGCCAGCAGCGTTGCAGGGGCCGCGAACACTGAAGCTTTCTTT
CASSVAGAANTEAFF
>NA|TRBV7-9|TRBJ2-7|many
TGTGCCAGCAGCTTAGCCCCAGGGAAGTCCTACGAGCAGTACTTC
CASSLAPGKSYEQYF
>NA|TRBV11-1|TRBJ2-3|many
TGTGCCAGCGGGCAGGGGAATCAATTCACAGATACGCAGTATTTT
CASGQGNQFTDTQYF
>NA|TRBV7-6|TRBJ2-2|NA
TGTGCCAGCAGCCCCGCGGTAGGGGAGCTGTTTTTT
CASSPAVGELFF
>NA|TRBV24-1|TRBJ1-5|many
TGTGCCACCCAGGACAGATCCTCTCTCCCCCAGCATTTT
CATQDRSSLPQHF
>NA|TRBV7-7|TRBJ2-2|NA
TGTGCTAGCAGCTTACAGGGTCCTAACACCGGGGAGCTGTTTTTT
CASSLQGPNTGELFF
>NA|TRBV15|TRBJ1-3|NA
TGTGCCACCAGCACCACAGGTCTCTCTGGAAACACCATATATTTT
CATSTTGLSGNTIYF
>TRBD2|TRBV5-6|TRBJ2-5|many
TGTGCCAGCAGCTTGACTAGCGGGGGGCAAGAGACCCAGTACTTC
CASSLTSGGQETQYF
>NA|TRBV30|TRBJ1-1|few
TGTGCCTGGAGTACGGGACGGTACACTGAAGCTTTCTTT
CAWSTGRYTEAFF
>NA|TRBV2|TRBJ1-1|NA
TGTGCCAGCAGTGAAGCGGGAGGAGCTGAAGCTTTCTTT
CASSEAGGAEAFF
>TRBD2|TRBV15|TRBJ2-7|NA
TGTGCCACCAGCAGTAGCGGGAGGGACGAGCAGTACTTC
CATSSSGRDEQYF
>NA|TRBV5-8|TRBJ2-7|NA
TGTGCCAGCAGCTTGGCCCCGGGTACCTACGAGCAGTACTTC
CASSLAPGTYEQYF
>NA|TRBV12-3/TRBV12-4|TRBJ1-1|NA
TGTGCCAGCAGACCCCTCCGTGAGAACACTGAAGCTTTCTTT
CASRPLRENTEAFF
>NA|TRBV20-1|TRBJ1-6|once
TGCAGTGCTAGCGCACAGAATTCACCCCTCCACTTT
CSASAQNSPLHF
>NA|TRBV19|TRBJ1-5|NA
TGTGCCAGTAGTACTCCATCGCGGGAGAATCAGCCCCAGCATTTT
CASSTPSRENQPQHF
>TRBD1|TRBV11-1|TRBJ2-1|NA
TGTGCCAGCAGCGCCTGGACAGGTTCGGACGAGCAGTTCTTC
CASSAWTGSDEQFF
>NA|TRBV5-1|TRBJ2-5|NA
TGCGCCAGCAGCTTGGGGAGCCAGCAAGAGACCCAGTACTTC
CASSLGSQQETQYF
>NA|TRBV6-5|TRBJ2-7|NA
TGTGCCAGCAGTTACTCGATCTCGCAGGGTGTTTACGAGCAGTACTTC
CASSYSISQGVYEQYF
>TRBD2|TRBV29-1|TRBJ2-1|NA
TGCAGCGTGTCGACTAGCGGGAGATACAATGAGCAGTTCTTC
CSVSTSGRYNEQFF
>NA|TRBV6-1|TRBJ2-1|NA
TGTGCCAGCAGTGAAGATCCGGGACCTACCTACAATGAGCAGTTCTTC
CASSEDPGPTYNEQFF
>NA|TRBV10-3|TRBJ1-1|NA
TGTGCCAGCAGGGGCTTAACAGGGAGAGGGACTGAAGCTTTCTTT
CASRGLTGRGTEAFF
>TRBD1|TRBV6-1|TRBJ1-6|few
TGTGCCAGCAGCACCTACAGGGGTGAGGATAATTCACCCCTCCACTTT
CASSTYRGEDNSPLHF
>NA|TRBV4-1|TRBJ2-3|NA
TGCGCCAGCAGCCAAGAGGAGGGCGGGTCGCAGTATTTT
CASSQEEGGSQYF
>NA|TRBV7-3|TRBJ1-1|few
TGTGCCAGCAGCAGAGGGGGGCTGGAAGCTTTCTTT
CASSRGGLEAFF
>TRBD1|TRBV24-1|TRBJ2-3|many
TGTGCCGTACAACGGGACAGTACAGATACGCAGTATTTT
CAVQRDSTDTQYF
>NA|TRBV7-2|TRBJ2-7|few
TGTGCCAGCAGCCCGTTAGGTACTCAGGGTGGTTTATCCTACGAGCAGTACTTC
CASSPLGTQGGLSYEQYF
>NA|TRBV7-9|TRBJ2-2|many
TGTGCCAGCAGCTTTTTAGGGGGGGACACCGGGGAGCTGTTTTTT
CASSFLGGDTGELFF
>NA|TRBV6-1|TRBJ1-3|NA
TGTGCCAGCAGTGAAGCGGGGGCAAACACCGTATATTTT
CASSEAGANTVYF
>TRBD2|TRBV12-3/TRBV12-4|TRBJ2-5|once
TGTGCCAGCAGTTTAGATCTAGCGGGGGTTCAAGAGACCCAGTACTTC
CASSLDLAGVQETQYF
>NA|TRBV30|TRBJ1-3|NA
TGTGCCTGGAGTGTACGGAGGCGTTTAGTTGGAAACACCATATATTTT
CAWSVRRRLVGNTIYF
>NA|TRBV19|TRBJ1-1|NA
TGTGCCAGTAGCAAACCCTGGGACACTGAAGCTTTCTTT
CASSKPWDTEAFF
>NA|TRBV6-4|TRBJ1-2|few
TGTGCCAGCAGTTCGACCCGTCTCGGTGGCTATGGCTACACCTTC
CASSSTRLGGYGYTF
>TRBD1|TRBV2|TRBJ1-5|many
TGTGCCAGCAGACAGGGGAACAATCAGCCCCAGCATTTT
CASRQGNNQPQHF
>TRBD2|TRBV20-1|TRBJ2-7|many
TGCAGTGCTAGAGATCGGGGACTACGTGGCTACGAGCAGTACTTC
CSARDRGLRGYEQYF
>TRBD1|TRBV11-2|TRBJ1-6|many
TGTGCCAGCAGCCTCACGATAGGGGGACAGGGACATTCACCCCTCCACTTT
CASSLTIGGQGHSPLHF
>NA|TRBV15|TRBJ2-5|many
TGTGCCACCAGCAGAGTTCCCGGACTCCAAGAGACCCAGTACTTC
CATSRVPGLQETQYF
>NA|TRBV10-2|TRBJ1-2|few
TGCGCCAGCAGTAACAGCGAATTCTATGGCTACACCTTC
CASSNSEFYGYTF
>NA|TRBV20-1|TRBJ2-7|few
TGCAGTGCTAGCCGGGACTCCGATCACTACGAGCAGTACTTC
CSASRDSDHYEQYF
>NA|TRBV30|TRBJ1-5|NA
TGTGCCTGGGCGCCCGGCGGGGGCCATCAGCCCCAGCATTTT
CAWAPGGGHQPQHF
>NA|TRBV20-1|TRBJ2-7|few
TGCAGTGCTAGATACGTGAGCTCCTACGAGCAGTACTTC
CSARYVSSYEQYF
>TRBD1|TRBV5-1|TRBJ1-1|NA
TGCGCCAGCAGCACCGGACAGGGGGCCTTCCCGCGAGCTTTCTTT
CASSTGQGAFPRAFF
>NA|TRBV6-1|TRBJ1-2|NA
TGTGCCAGCAGTGAAGTTGAAGCTAACTATGGCTACACCTTC
CASSEVEANYGYTF
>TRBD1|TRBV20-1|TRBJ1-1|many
TGCAGTGCTAGAGCGGGACAGGGGAACACTGAAGCTTTCTTT
CSARAGQGNTEAFF